Shown below are 10 T cell receptor beta chains from a single sample sequenced in a study of tumor-infiltrating lymphocytes in localized non-small cell lung cancer. Measured with immunoSEQ multiplex PCR; TCRdb has only the in-frame clones, and not every one. The repertoire consists of around 14,000 clones, with 65% to 75% occurring once and the leading ten covering approximately 24%. Material: uninvolved lung tissue not adjacent to the tumor. These receptors came from a human donor with non-small cell lung cancer.

This clone was detected a few times. This chain joins TRBV7-6 and TRBJ2-1; D is unclear. V lost 0 bases, J lost 7 bases, and 13 bases lay in between. The CDR3 consists of 15 residues. CDR1 is SGHVS, CDR2 FNYEAQ, per germline. The CDR3 nucleotides are TGTGCCAGCAGCTTAGCCCCTCCACTCGCTAATGAGCAGTTCTTC. Residues: CASSLAPPLANEQFF.

The rearrangement links TRBV10-3 to TRBJ2-7; D not resolved. This CDR3 has 11 amino acids. The germline gives CDR1 ENHRY, CDR2 SYGVKD. Trimming stripped 2 bases from V and 6 bases from J, with 5 bases between. The CDR3 coding sequence is TGTGCCATCAGTGAGCTCACCGAGCAGTACTTC. It codes for CAISELTEQYF.

V usage is TRBV4-3 and J usage is TRBJ2-1, with TRBD1 matching over 8 bases. V lost 0 bases to trimming and J lost 5 bases; unmatched junction nucleotides: 6. CDR1 LGHNA and CDR2 YSLEER come from the germline V gene. The CDR3 contains 16 residues. For the CDR3, the DNA is TGCGCCAGCAGCCAAGATTTTGGGACAGGACACAATGAGCAGTTCTTC. It encodes CASSQDFGTGHNEQFF.

DNA of the CDR3: TGCGCCAGCAGCTTGGAAGGCGGGTTAAGCTCCTACGAGCAGTACTTC. Translating it yields CASSLEGGLSSYEQYF. V gene TRBV5-1 combines with J gene TRBJ2-7, with TRBD2 as a possible D gene (5 bases). From germline, CDR1 is SGHRS and CDR2 YFSETQ. This CDR3 contains 16 residues. V gave up 0 bases and J gave up 0 bases, with 13 bases separating them. Together with reference TRBV5-1 and TRBJ2-7, the CDR3 gives the full variable domain: KAGVTQTPRYLIKTRGQQVTLSCSPISGHRSVSWYQQTPGQGLQFLFEYFSETQRNKGNFPGRFSGRQFSNSRSEMNVSTLELGDSALYLCASSLEGGLSSYEQYFGPGTRLTVT.

This sequence joins TRBV15 and TRBJ1-4, with D perhaps TRBD1 (6 bases). Trimming pared 2 bases from V and 0 bases from J, leaving 19 bases between. The CDR3 sequence is 19 residues long. From germline, CDR1 is LNHNV and CDR2 YYDKDF (reference sequence). CDR3 protein: CATSRNRGPLRSTNEKLFF. CDR3 nucleotide sequence: TGTGCCACCAGCAGAAACCGGGGGCCCCTAAGGTCAACTAATGAAAAACTGTTTTTT.

The CDR3 here is CASSLDYSNEQFF. CDR3 DNA sequence: TGTGCCAGCAGCTTGGACTATAGCAATGAGCAGTTCTTC. V and J are TRBV7-3 and TRBJ2-1; D perhaps matches TRBD2 (6 bases). There are 13 residues in the CDR3. The V gene lost 3 bases and the J gene lost 6 bases, with 9 bases spanning the gap. The V gene's germline CDR1 is SGHTA and CDR2 FQGTGA.

The CDR3 region has the DNA TGTGCCAGCACCCGGACAGAGAACACTGAAGCTTTCTTT. Translating gives CASTRTENTEAFF. This rearrangement joins TRBV6-1 to TRBJ1-1, with TRBD1 as a possible D gene (6 bases). Germline assignment: CDR1 MNHNS and CDR2 SASEGT. The V end lost 7 bases, the J end lost 1 base, and 10 bases lay between the germline ends. The CDR3 contains 13 residues.

This clone is medium-sized by share. The chain combines TRBV6-5 with TRBJ1-5; 8 nucleotides agree with TRBD1. Germline loops: CDR1 MNHEY, CDR2 SVGAGI. Unmatched junction bases numbered 7, after V lost 2 bases and J lost 7 bases. This CDR3 has 15 residues. CDR3 loop: CASSYDRGSGQPQHF. CDR3 bases: TGTGCCAGCAGTTACGACAGGGGCAGCGGGCAGCCCCAGCATTTT.

The chain joins TRBV19 to TRBJ1-1; no definite D call. The CDR3 sequence is 13 residues long. Germline V lookup: CDR1 LNHDA, CDR2 SQIVND (reference sequence). Trimming removed 7 bases at V and 1 base at J, with 10 bases between. CDR3 in DNA: TGTGCCAGTACTCGGCAGACGAACACTGAAGCTTTCTTT. As protein: CASTRQTNTEAFF. The variable domain in full, with the rest retrieved from reference TRBV19 and TRBJ1-1, is DGGITQSPKYLFRKEGQNVTLSCEQNLNHDAMYWYRQDPGQGLRLIYYSQIVNDFQKGDIAEGYSVSREKKESFPLTVTSAQKNPTAFYLCASTRQTNTEAFFGQGTRLTVV.

The rearrangement uses TRBV5-1 and TRBJ2-3, with 10 positions matching TRBD2. J was trimmed by 2 bases and V by 4 bases; bases with no gene match: 7. This CDR3 has 16 residues. CDR1 and CDR2 (germline): SGHRS, YFSETQ. CDR3 amino acids: CASSDLLAGDTDTQYF. The CDR3 DNA follows: TGCGCCAGCAGCGACCTTCTAGCGGGGGACACAGATACGCAGTATTTT.